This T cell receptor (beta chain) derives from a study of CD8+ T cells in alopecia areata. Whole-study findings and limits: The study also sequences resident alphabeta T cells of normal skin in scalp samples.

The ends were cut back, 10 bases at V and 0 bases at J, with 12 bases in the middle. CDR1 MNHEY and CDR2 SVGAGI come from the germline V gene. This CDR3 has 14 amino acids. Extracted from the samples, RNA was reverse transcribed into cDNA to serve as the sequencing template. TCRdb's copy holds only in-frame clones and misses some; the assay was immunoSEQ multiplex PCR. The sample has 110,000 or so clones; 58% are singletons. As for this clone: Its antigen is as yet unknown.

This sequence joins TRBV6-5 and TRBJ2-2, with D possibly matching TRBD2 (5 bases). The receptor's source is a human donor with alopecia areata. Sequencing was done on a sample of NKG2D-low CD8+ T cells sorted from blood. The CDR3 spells CATGGYANTGELFF. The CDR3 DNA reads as TGTGCCACCGGAGGATACGCGAACACCGGGGAGCTGTTTTTT.